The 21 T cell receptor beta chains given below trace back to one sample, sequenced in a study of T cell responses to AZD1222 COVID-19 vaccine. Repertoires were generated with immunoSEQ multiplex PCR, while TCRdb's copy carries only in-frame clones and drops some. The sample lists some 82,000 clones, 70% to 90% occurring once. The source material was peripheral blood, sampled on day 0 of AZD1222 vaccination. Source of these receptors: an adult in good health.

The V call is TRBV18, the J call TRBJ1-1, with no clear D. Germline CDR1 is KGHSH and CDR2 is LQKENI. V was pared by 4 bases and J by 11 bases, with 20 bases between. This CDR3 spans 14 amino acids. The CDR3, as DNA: TGTGCCAGCTCACATGCCGGGATTAAGTCTATCGCTTTCTTT. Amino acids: CASSHAGIKSIAFF. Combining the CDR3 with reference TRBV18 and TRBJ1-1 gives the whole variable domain NAGVMQNPRHLVRRRGQEARLRCSPMKGHSHVYWYRQLPEEGLKFMVYLQKENIIDESGMPKERFSAEFPKEGPSILRIQQVVRGDSAAYFCASSHAGIKSIAFFGQGTRLTVV.

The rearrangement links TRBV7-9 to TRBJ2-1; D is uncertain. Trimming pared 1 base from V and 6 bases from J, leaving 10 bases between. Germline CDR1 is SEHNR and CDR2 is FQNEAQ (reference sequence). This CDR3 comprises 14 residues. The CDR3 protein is CASSLGVAPNEQFF. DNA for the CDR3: TGTGCCAGCAGCTTAGGGGTTGCCCCCAATGAGCAGTTCTTC.

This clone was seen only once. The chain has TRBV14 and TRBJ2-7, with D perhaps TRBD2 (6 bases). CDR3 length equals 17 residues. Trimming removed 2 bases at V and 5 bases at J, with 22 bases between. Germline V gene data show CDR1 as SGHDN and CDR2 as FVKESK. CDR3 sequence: CASSQLPGRGRNNEQYF. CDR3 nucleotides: TGTGCCAGCAGCCAACTCCCTGGGCGGGGCCGGAACAACGAGCAGTACTTC. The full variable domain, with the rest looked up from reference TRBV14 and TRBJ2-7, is EAGVTQFPSHSVIEKGQTVTLRCDPISGHDNLYWYRRVMGKEIKFLLHFVKESKQDESGMPNNRFLAERTGGTYSTLKVQPAELEDSGVYFCASSQLPGRGRNNEQYFGPGTRLTVT.

CDR3: CASSEVWGPEAFF. The CDR3 nucleotides read TGTGCCAGCAGTGAAGTGTGGGGTCCTGAAGCTTTCTTT. The rearrangement uses TRBV6-1 and TRBJ1-1; unclear D gene. The V end was cut by 1 base, the J end by 6 bases, with 9 bases between. The V gene's germline CDR1 is MNHNS and CDR2 SASEGT. CDR3 length: 13 amino acids.

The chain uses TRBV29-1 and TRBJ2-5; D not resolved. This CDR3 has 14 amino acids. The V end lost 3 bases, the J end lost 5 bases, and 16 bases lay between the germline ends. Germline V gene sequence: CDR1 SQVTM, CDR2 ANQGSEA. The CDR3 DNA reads TGCAGCGTTGACCGCCCAGAGCTCGGGGAGACCCAGTACTTC. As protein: CSVDRPELGETQYF.

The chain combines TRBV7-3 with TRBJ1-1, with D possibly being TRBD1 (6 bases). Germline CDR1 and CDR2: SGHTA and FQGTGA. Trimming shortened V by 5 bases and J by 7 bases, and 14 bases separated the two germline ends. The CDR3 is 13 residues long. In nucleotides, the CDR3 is TGTGCCAGCAGCCCGCAACAGGGAGTTGAAGCTTTCTTT. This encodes CASSPQQGVEAFF.

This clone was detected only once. The chain's CDR3 is CASSLTSGGHNEQFF. CDR3 in DNA: TGTGCCAGCAGTTTGACTAGCGGGGGTCACAATGAGCAGTTCTTC. V gene TRBV6-5 combines with J gene TRBJ2-1, with 12 bases that match TRBD2. V was pared by 4 bases and J by 5 bases, with 3 bases of the junction left unmatched. Germline V gene data show CDR1 as MNHEY and CDR2 as SVGAGI. This CDR3 spans 15 amino acids.

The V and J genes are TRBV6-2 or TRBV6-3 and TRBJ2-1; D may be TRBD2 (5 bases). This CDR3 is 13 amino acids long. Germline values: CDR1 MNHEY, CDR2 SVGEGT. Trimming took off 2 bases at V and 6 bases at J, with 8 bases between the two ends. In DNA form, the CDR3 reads TGTGCCAGCAGTTACAGGGAGAGCAATGAGCAGTTCTTC. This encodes CASSYRESNEQFF.

The CDR3 sequence is CAWSPPDRPWGYTF. CDR3 in DNA: TGTGCCTGGAGTCCCCCCGACAGGCCATGGGGCTACACCTTC. The chain has TRBV30 and TRBJ1-2; D is perhaps TRBD1 (6 bases). V gave up 2 bases and J gave up 8 bases, with 18 bases separating them. CDR1 GTSNPN and CDR2 SVGIG come from the germline V gene (reference sequence). CDR3 length: 14 amino acids.

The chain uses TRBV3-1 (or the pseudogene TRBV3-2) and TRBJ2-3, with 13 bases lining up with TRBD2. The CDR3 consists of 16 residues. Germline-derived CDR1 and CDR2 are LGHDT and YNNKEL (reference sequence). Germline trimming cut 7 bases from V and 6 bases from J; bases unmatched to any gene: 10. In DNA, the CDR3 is TGTGCCAGCAAAACTAGCGGGGGGGCGCCCAAGGATACGCAGTATTTT. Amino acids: CASKTSGGAPKDTQYF.

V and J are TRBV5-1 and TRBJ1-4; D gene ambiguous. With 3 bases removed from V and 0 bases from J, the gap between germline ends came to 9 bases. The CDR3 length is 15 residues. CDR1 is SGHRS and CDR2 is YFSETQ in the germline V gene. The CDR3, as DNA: TGCGCCAGCAGCTCCCTACTAGCAACTAATGAAAAACTGTTTTTT. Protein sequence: CASSSLLATNEKLFF.

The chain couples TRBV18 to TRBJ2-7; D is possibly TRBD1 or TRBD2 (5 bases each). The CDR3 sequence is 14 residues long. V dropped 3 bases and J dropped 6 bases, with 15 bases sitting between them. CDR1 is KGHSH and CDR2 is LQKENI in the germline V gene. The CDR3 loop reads CASSPGTGGFEQYF. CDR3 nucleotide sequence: TGTGCCAGCTCACCTGGGACGGGCGGGTTCGAGCAGTACTTC.

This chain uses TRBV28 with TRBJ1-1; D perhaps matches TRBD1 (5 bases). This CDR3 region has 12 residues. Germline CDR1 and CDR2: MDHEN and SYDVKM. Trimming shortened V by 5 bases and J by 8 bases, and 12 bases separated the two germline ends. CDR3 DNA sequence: TGTGCCAGCAGTCAGCCAGGGTTAGAAGCTTTCTTT. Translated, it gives CASSQPGLEAFF.

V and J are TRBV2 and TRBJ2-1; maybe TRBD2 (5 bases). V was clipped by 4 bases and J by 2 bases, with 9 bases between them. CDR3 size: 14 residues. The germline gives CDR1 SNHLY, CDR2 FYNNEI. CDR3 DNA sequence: TGTGCCAGCAGTGGGGGAGCTACCTACAATGAGCAGTTCTTC. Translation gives CASSGGATYNEQFF.

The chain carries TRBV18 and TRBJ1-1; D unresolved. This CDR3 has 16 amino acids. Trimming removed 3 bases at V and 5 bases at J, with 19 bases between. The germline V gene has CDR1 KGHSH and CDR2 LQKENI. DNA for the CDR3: TGTGCCAGCTCACCTTACTCCTTAGGAGTAGGGACTGAAGCTTTCTTT. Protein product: CASSPYSLGVGTEAFF.

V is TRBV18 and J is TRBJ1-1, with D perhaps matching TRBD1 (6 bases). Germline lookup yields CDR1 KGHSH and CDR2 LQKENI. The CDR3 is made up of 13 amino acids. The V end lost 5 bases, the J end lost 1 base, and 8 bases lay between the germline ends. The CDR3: CASSWTANTEAFF. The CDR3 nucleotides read TGTGCCAGCTCATGGACAGCGAACACTGAAGCTTTCTTT.

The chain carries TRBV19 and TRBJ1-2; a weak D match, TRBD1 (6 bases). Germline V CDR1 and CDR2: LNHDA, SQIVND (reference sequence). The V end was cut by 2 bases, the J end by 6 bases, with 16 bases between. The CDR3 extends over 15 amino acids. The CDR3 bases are TGTGCCAGTAGTATACTCGGTGGGGGGCAGAATGGCTACACCTTC. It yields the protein CASSILGGGQNGYTF.

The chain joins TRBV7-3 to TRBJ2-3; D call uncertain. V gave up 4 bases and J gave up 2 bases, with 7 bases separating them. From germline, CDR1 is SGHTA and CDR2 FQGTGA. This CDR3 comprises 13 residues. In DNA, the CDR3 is TGTGCCAGCAGCTCCACCGACACAGATACGCAGTATTTT. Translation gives CASSSTDTDTQYF.

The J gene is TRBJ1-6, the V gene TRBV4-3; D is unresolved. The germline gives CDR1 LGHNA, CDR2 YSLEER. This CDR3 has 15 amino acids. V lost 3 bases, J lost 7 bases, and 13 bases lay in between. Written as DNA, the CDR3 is TGCGCCAGCAGCCAGCACGGGGAGAAAAATTCACCCCTCCACTTT. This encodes CASSQHGEKNSPLHF.

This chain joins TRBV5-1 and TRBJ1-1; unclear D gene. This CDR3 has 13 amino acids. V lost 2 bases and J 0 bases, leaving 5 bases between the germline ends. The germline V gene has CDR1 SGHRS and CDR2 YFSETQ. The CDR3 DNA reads TGCGCCAGCAGCTTTTACATGAACACTGAAGCTTTCTTT. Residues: CASSFYMNTEAFF. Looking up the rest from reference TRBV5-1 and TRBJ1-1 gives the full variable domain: KAGVTQTPRYLIKTRGQQVTLSCSPISGHRSVSWYQQTPGQGLQFLFEYFSETQRNKGNFPGRFSGRQFSNSRSEMNVSTLELGDSALYLCASSFYMNTEAFFGQGTRLTVV.

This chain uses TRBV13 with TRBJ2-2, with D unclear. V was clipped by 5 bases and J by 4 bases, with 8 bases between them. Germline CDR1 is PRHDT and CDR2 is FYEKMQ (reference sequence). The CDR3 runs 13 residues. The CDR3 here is CASSLRVTGELFF. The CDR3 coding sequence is TGTGCCAGCAGCCTCCGAGTCACCGGGGAGCTGTTTTTT.